The clone carrying this T cell receptor (beta chain) was picked up one time. CDR3 length: 13 amino acids. Trimming removed 4 bases from V and 2 bases from J, with 10 bases in between. Germline V gives CDR1 GTSNPN, CDR2 SVGIG (reference sequence). The data originate from a study of blood T cell repertoires in COVID-19. Overall study context: The study drew acute and convalescent COVID-19 samples from the United States, Italy and Spain. T cells, B-cell-depleted T cells, or PBMCs provided the cDNA or gDNA that served as material.

Authors' methods: Counts of nucleated cells, estimated from reference gene primer amplification, were obtained. Data came from immunoSEQ multiplex PCR; TCRdb stores just in-frame clones and leaves some out. V and J calls plus clone size are reproduced from that table; the DNA served to infer D and trimming. The repertoire holds approximately 120,000 clones, with roughly 86% as singletons. The receptor was isolated from a human donor in a cohort sampled during active COVID-19. V is TRBV30 and J is TRBJ2-3; TRBD2 is a possible D gene (5 bases). The sequencing sample was made of peripheral blood. DNA for the CDR3: TGTGCCTGGACGCTAGCTCTCACAGATACGCAGTATTTT. It translates to CAWTLALTDTQYF.